This entry lists 23 T cell receptor beta chains sequenced from one sample in a study of cytotoxic CD8 clonotypes in ibrutinib-treated CLL. Profiled with immunoSEQ multiplex PCR; TCRdb holds only in-frame clones, not every one. The sample has 110,000 to 150,000 clones; 79% are singletons. This specimen consisted of PBMCs, obtained after 12 months of ibrutinib treatment. The source of these receptors is a human donor with chronic lymphocytic leukemia.

Only a few counts were recorded for this clone. This chain uses TRBV5-1 with TRBJ1-4; D remains unclear. The germline gives CDR1 SGHRS, CDR2 YFSETQ. V lost 2 bases and J lost 5, with 10 bases in between. The CDR3 is 14 amino acids. CDR3 bases: TGCGCCAGCAGCTTTGATCCTCAAAATGAAAAACTGTTTTTT. Protein sequence: CASSFDPQNEKLFF. Variable domain in full (rest from reference TRBV5-1 and TRBJ1-4): KAGVTQTPRYLIKTRGQQVTLSCSPISGHRSVSWYQQTPGQGLQFLFEYFSETQRNKGNFPGRFSGRQFSNSRSEMNVSTLELGDSALYLCASSFDPQNEKLFFGSGTQLSVL.

This chain joins TRBV25-1 and TRBJ2-2; the match to TRBD2 covers 7 bases. The germline CDR1 and CDR2 sequences are MGHDK and SYGVNS. V was pared by 1 base and J by 3 bases, with 5 bases of the junction left unmatched. The CDR3 extends over 16 amino acids. This CDR3 is CASSELRGRDTGELFF. The CDR3 nucleotides are TGTGCCAGCAGTGAATTGCGGGGGAGGGACACCGGGGAGCTGTTTTTT.

The chain couples TRBV28 to TRBJ1-2; TRBD1 matches 7 bases. V gave up 5 bases and J gave up 3 bases; unmatched junction bases: 0. This CDR3 is 12 amino acids long. From germline, CDR1 is MDHEN and CDR2 SYDVKM. CDR3 bases: TGTGCCAGCAGTACAGGGGACTATGGCTACACCTTC. Translating it yields CASSTGDYGYTF.

The chain is built from TRBV11-1 and TRBJ2-7, with 9 positions matching TRBD1. The length of the CDR3 is 14 residues. The ends lost 5 bases at V and 5 bases at J; junction bases unmatched: 7. The V gene's germline CDR1 is SGHAT and CDR2 FQDESV (reference sequence). This CDR3 is CASSQRTGVHEQYF. In nucleotides, the CDR3 is TGTGCCAGCAGCCAGCGGACAGGGGTCCACGAGCAGTACTTC.

This clone was observed a handful of times. The genes are TRBV28 and TRBJ2-1, with TRBD2 matching 14 bases. CDR1 is MDHEN and CDR2 is SYDVKM in the germline V gene. The CDR3 loop spans 16 amino acids. Trimming at V came to 6 bases and at J to 8 bases, leaving 9 bases not matched to a gene. CDR3 in amino acids: CASRRTGTSGRDEQFF. The CDR3 DNA reads as TGTGCCAGCAGACGAACCGGGACTAGCGGGAGAGATGAGCAGTTCTTC.

This chain joins TRBV7-6 and TRBJ2-7; tentatively, D is TRBD1 (6 bases). CDR3 length: 14 residues. Trimming removed 1 base from V and 5 bases from J, with 12 bases in between. Germline CDR1 reads SGHVS; CDR2 reads FNYEAQ. The CDR3 nucleotides are TGTGCCAGCAGCTTAGTTGGGGGCCAGGACGAGCAGTACTTC. Encoded protein: CASSLVGGQDEQYF. Together with reference TRBV7-6 and TRBJ2-7, the CDR3 gives the full variable domain: GAGVSQSPRYKVTKRGQDVALRCDPISGHVSLYWYRQALGQGPEFLTYFNYEAQQDKSGLPNDRFSAERPEGSISTLTIQRTEQRDSAMYRCASSLVGGQDEQYFGPGTRLTVT.

This rearrangement joins TRBV5-5 to TRBJ2-7; D perhaps matches TRBD1 (6 bases). Trimming pared 5 bases from V and 1 base from J, leaving 13 bases between. Germline values: CDR1 SGHKS, CDR2 YYEKEE (reference sequence). This CDR3 has 14 amino acids. CDR3 region: CASRLGTRSYEQYF. The CDR3 DNA follows: TGTGCCAGCAGACTAGGGACAAGGTCCTACGAGCAGTACTTC.

V usage is TRBV10-3 and J usage is TRBJ2-5, with D tentatively TRBD2 (6 bases). Trimming cost V 4 bases and J 2 bases, with 8 bases left between them. The CDR3 runs 13 residues. Germline V gives CDR1 ENHRY, CDR2 SYGVKD. The CDR3 nucleotides are TGTGCCATCAGTGCGGGAGAGCAAGAGACCCAGTACTTC. Its translation is CAISAGEQETQYF.

The rearrangement joins TRBV9 to TRBJ2-5; 7 positions agree with TRBD1. The ends lost 0 bases at V and 7 bases at J; junction bases unmatched: 9. The CDR3 is 15 residues long. The germline V gene encodes CDR1 SGDLS and CDR2 YYNGEE. The CDR3 DNA sequence: TGTGCCAGCAGCGTAGGTACAGGGGTAGAGGGGACCCAGTACTTC. Translation gives CASSVGTGVEGTQYF.

The rearrangement uses TRBV4-1 and TRBJ2-5; possible D gene TRBD1, 5 bases. The CDR3 has 14 residues. Germline CDR1 and CDR2: MGHRA and YSYEKL. V lost 0 bases to trimming and J lost 5 bases, with 10 bases between them. The CDR3 spells CASSQDRVVETQYF. CDR3 bases: TGCGCCAGCAGCCAAGACAGGGTGGTCGAGACCCAGTACTTC.

This rearrangement joins TRBV7-2 to TRBJ2-1; the D call may be TRBD1 or TRBD2 (5 bases each). This CDR3 is 15 amino acids long. Trimming stripped 1 base from V and 0 bases from J, with 7 bases between. Germline lookup yields CDR1 SGHTA and CDR2 FQGNSA. CDR3 nucleotide sequence: TGTGCCAGCAGCTTAGATGGGGGCTCCTACAATGAGCAGTTCTTC. It translates to CASSLDGGSYNEQFF.

V and J are TRBV7-9 and TRBJ2-3; perhaps TRBD1 as D (5 bases). The germline gives CDR1 SEHNR, CDR2 FQNEAQ (reference sequence). The CDR3 covers 19 residues. V was clipped by 8 bases and J by 6 bases, with 33 bases between them. The CDR3 is CASLDKAGIGHVPLDTQYF. CDR3 in DNA: TGTGCCAGCCTGGACAAGGCAGGGATAGGTCACGTGCCATTGGATACGCAGTATTTT.

This clone was detected only once. The rearrangement links TRBV29-1 to TRBJ2-7; D not resolved. V was clipped by 5 bases and J by 2 bases, with 13 bases between them. Germline V lookup: CDR1 SQVTM, CDR2 ANQGSEA. The CDR3 covers 13 residues. CDR3 residues: CSVLAGPTYEQYF. CDR3 sequence (DNA): TGCAGCGTTTTAGCAGGACCCACCTACGAGCAGTACTTC.

This chain joins TRBV6-5 and TRBJ2-7; D uncertain. CDR3 length: 12 amino acids. Trimming pared 2 bases from V and 2 bases from J, leaving 4 bases between. Germline values: CDR1 MNHEY, CDR2 SVGAGI. The CDR3 region is CASSYGTYEQYF. In DNA form, the CDR3 reads TGTGCCAGCAGTTACGGGACCTACGAGCAGTACTTC.

This clone was detected only a few times. The V gene is TRBV4-2, the J gene TRBJ1-2; 8 bases fit TRBD1. The CDR3 contains 14 residues. J gave up 5 bases and V 4 bases, and 6 bases lay outside the gene matches. Germline-derived CDR1 and CDR2 are LGHNA and YNFKEQ. The CDR3 nucleotides read TGTGCCAGCAGCCCCACAGACAGGGGATATGGCTACACCTTC. This codes for CASSPTDRGYGYTF.

The chain couples TRBV19 to TRBJ2-1; 9 bases agree with TRBD2. This CDR3 is 15 amino acids long. Per the germline V gene, CDR1 is LNHDA and CDR2 is SQIVND (reference sequence). The trim removed 10 bases at V and 9 bases at J, leaving 16 bases unmatched. The CDR3 DNA follows: TGTGCCACCACCCCCCTGGGCGGGAGGGCCGGTGAGCAGTTCTTC. As protein: CATTPLGGRAGEQFF.

The V and J genes are TRBV6-5 and TRBJ2-7; D not resolved. V lost 0 bases, J lost 3 bases, and 9 bases lay in between. The CDR3 is 14 residues long. In germline, CDR1 is MNHEY, CDR2 SVGAGI. The CDR3: CASSYSSGIYEQYF. The CDR3 bases are TGTGCCAGCAGTTACTCTTCAGGAATCTACGAGCAGTACTTC.

The table lists this clone with a count of one. The chain is built from TRBV18 and TRBJ2-4; unclear D gene. The ends were cut back, 2 bases at V and 1 base at J, with 9 bases in the middle. Germline CDR1 and CDR2: KGHSH and LQKENI. This CDR3 spans 15 amino acids. The CDR3 sequence: CASSPNGHAKNIQYF. In DNA form, the CDR3 reads TGTGCCAGCTCACCAAACGGGCATGCCAAAAACATTCAGTACTTC.

The chain combines TRBV15 with TRBJ2-7; the D call may be TRBD1 or TRBD2 (6 bases each). Germline CDR1 is LNHNV and CDR2 is YYDKDF (reference sequence). V lost 2 bases and J lost 4, with 24 bases in between. The CDR3 has 18 amino acids. The DNA of the CDR3 is TGTGCCACCAGCAGACCTCCGCAGGGGACTTTTATGAGTTACGAGCAGTACTTC. Protein sequence: CATSRPPQGTFMSYEQYF.

The V call is TRBV7-2, the J call TRBJ2-1; 7 nucleotides align to TRBD2. The CDR3 is 14 amino acids. V shed 6 bases and J 5 bases; nucleotides not matched to a gene: 7. Germline V gives CDR1 SGHTA, CDR2 FQGNSA. Written as DNA, the CDR3 is TGTGCCAGCAGGGGGCTAGCGGTAAACAATGAGCAGTTCTTC. Protein product: CASRGLAVNNEQFF.

The J gene is TRBJ2-3, the V gene TRBV4-2; 7 positions agree with TRBD2. The CDR3 spans 14 residues. Trimming at V came to 4 bases and at J to 0 bases, leaving 1 base not matched to a gene. Per the germline V gene, CDR1 is LGHNA and CDR2 is YNFKEQ. CDR3 residues: CASSRSGSTDTQYF. The DNA of the CDR3 is TGTGCCAGCAGCCGTAGCGGGAGCACAGATACGCAGTATTTT.

The table lists this clone with a count of one. This chain uses TRBV19 with TRBJ2-7, with a tentative D call TRBD2 (6 bases). The CDR3 is 14 amino acids. The ends were cut back, 5 bases at V and 5 bases at J, with 16 bases in the middle. Germline loops: CDR1 LNHDA, CDR2 SQIVND (reference sequence). This chain's CDR3 is CASSFGGPWDEQYF. CDR3 nucleotides: TGTGCCAGTAGTTTCGGGGGACCATGGGACGAGCAGTACTTC.

The gene calls are TRBV25-1 and TRBJ2-7; the D is unclear. Germline V CDR1 and CDR2: MGHDK, SYGVNS. This CDR3 contains 11 residues. V was shortened by 4 bases and J by 3 bases, with 4 bases between the two germline ends. The chain's CDR3 is CASSGYYEQYF. For the CDR3, the DNA is TGTGCCAGCAGTGGGTACTACGAGCAGTACTTC.